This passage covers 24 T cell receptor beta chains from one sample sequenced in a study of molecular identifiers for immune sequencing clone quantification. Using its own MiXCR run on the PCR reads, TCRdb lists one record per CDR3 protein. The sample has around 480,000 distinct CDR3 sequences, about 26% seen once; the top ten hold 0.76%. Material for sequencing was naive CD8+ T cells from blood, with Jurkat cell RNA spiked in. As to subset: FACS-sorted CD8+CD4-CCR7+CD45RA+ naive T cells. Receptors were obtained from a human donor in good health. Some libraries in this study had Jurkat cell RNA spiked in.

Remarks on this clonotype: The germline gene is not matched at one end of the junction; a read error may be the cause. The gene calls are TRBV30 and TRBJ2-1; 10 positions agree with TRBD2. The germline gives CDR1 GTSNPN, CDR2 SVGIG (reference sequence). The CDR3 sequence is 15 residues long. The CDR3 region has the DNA TGTGCCCGGAGTGTTGGAATAGCGGGGGGTGATGAGCAGTTCTTC. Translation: CARSVGIAGGDEQFF. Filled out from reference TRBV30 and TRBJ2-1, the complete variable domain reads SQTIHQWPATLVQPVGSPLSLECTVEGTSNPNLYWYRQAAGRGLQLLFYSVGIGQISSEVPQNLSASRPQDRQFILSSKKLLLSDSGFYLCARSVGIAGGDEQFFGPGTRLTVL.

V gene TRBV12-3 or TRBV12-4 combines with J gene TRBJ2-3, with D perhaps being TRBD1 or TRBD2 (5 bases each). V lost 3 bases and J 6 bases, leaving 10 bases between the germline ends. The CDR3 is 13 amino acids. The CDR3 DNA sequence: TGTGCCAGCAGTTTGGGACCTGTGGATACGCAGTATTTT. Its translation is CASSLGPVDTQYF.

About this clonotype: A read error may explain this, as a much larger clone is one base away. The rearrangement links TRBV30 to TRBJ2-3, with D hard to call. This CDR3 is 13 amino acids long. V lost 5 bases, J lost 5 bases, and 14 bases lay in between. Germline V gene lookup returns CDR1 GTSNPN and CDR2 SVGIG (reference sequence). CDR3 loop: CAWVGKDGDTQYF. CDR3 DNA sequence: TGTGCCTGGGTGGGGAAGGATGGAGATACGCAGTATTTT.

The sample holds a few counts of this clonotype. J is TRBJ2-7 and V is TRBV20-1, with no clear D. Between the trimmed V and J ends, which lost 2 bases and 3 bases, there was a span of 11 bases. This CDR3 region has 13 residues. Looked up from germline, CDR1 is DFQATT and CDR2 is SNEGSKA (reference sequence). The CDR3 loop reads CSARSAENYEQYF. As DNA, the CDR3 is TGCAGTGCTAGATCGGCGGAGAACTACGAGCAGTACTTC.

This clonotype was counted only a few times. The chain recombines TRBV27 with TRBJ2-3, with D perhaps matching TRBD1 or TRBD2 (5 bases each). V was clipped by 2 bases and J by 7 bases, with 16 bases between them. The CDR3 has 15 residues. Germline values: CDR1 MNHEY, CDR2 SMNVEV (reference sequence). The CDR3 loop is CASSLRDEPPNTQYF. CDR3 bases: TGTGCCAGCAGTTTACGGGACGAACCGCCCAATACGCAGTATTTT.

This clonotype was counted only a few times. CDR3 amino acids: CSAQGLADYNEQFF. In nucleotides, the CDR3 is TGCAGTGCCCAGGGACTAGCGGATTACAATGAGCAGTTCTTC. The rearrangement joins TRBV20-1 to TRBJ2-1, with 11 positions matching TRBD2. V was pared by 6 bases and J by 4 bases, with 5 bases of the junction left unmatched. Germline V gene data show CDR1 as DFQATT and CDR2 as SNEGSKA (reference sequence). The CDR3 extends over 14 amino acids.

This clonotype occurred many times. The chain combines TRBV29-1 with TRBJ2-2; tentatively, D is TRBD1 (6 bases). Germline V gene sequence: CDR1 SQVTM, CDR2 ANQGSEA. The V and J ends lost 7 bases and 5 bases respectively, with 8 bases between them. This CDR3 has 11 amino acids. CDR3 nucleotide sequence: TGCAGCGCGCAGGGGACCGGGGAGCTGTTTTTT. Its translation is CSAQGTGELFF.

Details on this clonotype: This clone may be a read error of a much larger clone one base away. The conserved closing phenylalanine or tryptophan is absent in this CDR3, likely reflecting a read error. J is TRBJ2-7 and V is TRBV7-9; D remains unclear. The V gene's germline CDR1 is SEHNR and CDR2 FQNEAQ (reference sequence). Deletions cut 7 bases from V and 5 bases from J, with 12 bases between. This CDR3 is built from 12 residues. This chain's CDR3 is CASTRALDEQYS. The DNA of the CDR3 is TGTGCCAGCACCCGAGCTCTTGACGAGCAGTACTCC.

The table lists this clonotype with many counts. The CDR3 loop is CASRNHRDQPTDTQYF. CDR3 in DNA: TGTGCCAGCAGGAATCACAGGGATCAACCCACAGATACGCAGTATTTT. The chain has TRBV28 and TRBJ2-3, with D possibly being TRBD1 (6 bases). V lost 6 bases and J lost 2, with 18 bases in between. The CDR3 spans 16 residues. Germline loops: CDR1 MDHEN, CDR2 SYDVKM.

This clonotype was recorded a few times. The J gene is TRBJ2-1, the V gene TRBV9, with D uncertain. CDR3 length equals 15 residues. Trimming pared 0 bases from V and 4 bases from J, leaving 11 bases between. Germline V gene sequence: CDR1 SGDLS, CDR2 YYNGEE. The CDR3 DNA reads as TGTGCCAGCAGCGTAGGCCCCACAGAGTACAATGAGCAGTTCTTC. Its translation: CASSVGPTEYNEQFF.

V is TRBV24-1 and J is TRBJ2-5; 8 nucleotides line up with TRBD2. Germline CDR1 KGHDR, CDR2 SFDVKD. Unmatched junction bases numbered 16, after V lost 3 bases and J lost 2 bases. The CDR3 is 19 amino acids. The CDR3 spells CATSDAIAGGGTWQETQYF. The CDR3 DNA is TGTGCCACCAGTGATGCCATTGCGGGGGGCGGTACCTGGCAAGAGACCCAGTACTTC.

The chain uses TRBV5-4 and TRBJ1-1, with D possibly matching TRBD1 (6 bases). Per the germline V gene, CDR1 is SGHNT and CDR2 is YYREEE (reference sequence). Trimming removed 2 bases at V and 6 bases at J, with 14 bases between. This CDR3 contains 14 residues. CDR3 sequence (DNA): TGTGCCAGCAGCTTTAGGACAGCTAACTCTGAAGCTTTCTTT. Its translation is CASSFRTANSEAFF.

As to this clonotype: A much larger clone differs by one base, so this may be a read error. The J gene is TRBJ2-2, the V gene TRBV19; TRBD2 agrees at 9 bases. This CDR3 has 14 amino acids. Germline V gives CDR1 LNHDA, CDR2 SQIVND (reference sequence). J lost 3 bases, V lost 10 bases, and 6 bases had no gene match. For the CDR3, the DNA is TGTGCCACACCGGGACTAGCTTACACCGGGGAGCTGTTTTTT. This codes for CATPGLAYTGELFF.

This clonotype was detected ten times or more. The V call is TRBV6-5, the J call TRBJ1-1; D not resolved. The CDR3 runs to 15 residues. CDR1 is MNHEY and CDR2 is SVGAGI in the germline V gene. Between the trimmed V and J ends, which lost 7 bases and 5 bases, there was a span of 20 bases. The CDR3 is CASIDSGGGRTEAFF. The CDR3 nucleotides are TGTGCCAGCATCGACTCAGGTGGCGGAAGGACTGAAGCTTTCTTT.

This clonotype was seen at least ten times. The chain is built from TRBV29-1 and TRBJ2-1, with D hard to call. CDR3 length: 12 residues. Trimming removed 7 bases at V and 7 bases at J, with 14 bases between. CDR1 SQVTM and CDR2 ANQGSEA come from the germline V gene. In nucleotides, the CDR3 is TGCAGCGCCAGACCCGGCAGAAATGAGCAGTTCTTC. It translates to CSARPGRNEQFF.

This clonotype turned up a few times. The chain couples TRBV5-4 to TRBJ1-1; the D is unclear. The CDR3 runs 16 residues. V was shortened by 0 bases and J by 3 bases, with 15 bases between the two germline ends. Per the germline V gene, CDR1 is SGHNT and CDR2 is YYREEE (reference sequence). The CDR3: CASSLGAGAGYTEAFF. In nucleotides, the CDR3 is TGTGCCAGCAGCTTGGGGGCTGGTGCTGGGTACACTGAAGCTTTCTTT.

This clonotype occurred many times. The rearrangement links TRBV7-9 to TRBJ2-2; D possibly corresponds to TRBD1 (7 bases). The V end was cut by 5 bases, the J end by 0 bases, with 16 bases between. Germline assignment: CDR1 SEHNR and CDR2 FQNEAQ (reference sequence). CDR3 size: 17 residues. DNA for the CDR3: TGTGCCAGCAGCCCACCCGGCGGGACAGCGAACACCGGGGAGCTGTTTTTT. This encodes CASSPPGGTANTGELFF.

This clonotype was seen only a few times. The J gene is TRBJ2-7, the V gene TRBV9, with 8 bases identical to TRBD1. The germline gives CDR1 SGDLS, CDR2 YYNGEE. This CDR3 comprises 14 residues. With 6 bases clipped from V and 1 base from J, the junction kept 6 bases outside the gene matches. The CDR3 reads CASTEGQGSYEQYF. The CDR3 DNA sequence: TGTGCCAGCACCGAAGGACAGGGATCCTACGAGCAGTACTTC.

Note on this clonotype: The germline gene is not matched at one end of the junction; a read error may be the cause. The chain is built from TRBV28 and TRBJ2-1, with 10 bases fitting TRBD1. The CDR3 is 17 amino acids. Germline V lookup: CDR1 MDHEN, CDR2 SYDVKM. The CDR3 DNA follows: TGTGCCAGCAGTTTCTGGGACAGGGGTGAGAGAAGGAATGAGCAGCTCTTC. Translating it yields CASSFWDRGERRNEQLF.

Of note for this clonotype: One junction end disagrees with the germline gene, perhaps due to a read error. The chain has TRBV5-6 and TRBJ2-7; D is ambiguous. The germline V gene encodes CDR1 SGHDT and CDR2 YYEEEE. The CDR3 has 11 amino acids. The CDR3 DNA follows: TGTGCCTGCAGCTCTGCCTACGAGCAGTACTTC. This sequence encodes CACSSAYEQYF. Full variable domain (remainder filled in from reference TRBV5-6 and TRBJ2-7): DAGVTQSPTHLIKTRGQQVTLRCSPKSGHDTVSWYQQALGQGPQFIFQYYEEEERQRGNFPDRFSGHQFPNYSSELNVNALLLGDSALYLCACSSAYEQYFGPGTRLTVT.

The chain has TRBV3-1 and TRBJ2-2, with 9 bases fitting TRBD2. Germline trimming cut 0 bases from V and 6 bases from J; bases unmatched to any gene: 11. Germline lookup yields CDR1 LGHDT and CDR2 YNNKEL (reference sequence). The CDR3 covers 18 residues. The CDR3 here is CASSQEASGTVAAGELFF. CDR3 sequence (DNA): TGTGCCAGCAGCCAAGAGGCTAGCGGGACGGTCGCCGCCGGGGAGCTGTTTTTT.

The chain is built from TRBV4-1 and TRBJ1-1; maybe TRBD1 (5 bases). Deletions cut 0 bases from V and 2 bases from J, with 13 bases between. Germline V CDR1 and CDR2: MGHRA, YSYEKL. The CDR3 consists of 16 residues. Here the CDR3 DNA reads TGCGCCAGCAGCCAAGATTGGCAGGGAGGAAACACTGAAGCTTTCTTT. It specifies CASSQDWQGGNTEAFF.

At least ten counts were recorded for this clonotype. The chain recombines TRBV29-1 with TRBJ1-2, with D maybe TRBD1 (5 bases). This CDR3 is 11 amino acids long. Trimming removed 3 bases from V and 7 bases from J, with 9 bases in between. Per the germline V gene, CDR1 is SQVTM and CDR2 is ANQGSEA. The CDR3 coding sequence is TGCAGCGTTGAGGGACTTACTGGCTACACCTTC. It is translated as CSVEGLTGYTF. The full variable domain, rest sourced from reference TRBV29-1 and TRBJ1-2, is SAVISQKPSRDICQRGTSLTIQCQVDSQVTMMFWYRQQPGQSLTLIATANQGSEATYESGFVIDKFPISRPNLTFSTLTVSNMSPEDSSIYLCSVEGLTGYTFGSGTRLTVV.

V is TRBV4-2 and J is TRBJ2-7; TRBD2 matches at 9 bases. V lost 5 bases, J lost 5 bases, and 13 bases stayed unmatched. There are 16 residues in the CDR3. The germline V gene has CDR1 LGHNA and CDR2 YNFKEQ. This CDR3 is CASSELAGRSGHEQYF. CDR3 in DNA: TGTGCCAGCAGCGAGCTAGCGGGGAGGAGTGGCCACGAGCAGTACTTC.